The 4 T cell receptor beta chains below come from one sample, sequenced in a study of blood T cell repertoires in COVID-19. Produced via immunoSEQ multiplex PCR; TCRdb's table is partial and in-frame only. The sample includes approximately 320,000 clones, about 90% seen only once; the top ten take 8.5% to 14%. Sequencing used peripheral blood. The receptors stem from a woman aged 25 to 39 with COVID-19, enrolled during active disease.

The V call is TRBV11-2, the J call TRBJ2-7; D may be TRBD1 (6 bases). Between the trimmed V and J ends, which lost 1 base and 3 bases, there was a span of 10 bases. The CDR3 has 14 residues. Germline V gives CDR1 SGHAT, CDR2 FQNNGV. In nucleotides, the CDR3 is TGTGCCAGCAGCTTAGCGACAGGTTACTACGAGCAGTACTTC. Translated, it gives CASSLATGYYEQYF. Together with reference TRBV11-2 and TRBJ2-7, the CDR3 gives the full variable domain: EAGVAQSPRYKIIEKRQSVAFWCNPISGHATLYWYQQILGQGPKLLIQFQNNGVVDDSQLPKDRFSAERLKGVDSTLKIQPAKLEDSAVYLCASSLATGYYEQYFGPGTRLTVT.

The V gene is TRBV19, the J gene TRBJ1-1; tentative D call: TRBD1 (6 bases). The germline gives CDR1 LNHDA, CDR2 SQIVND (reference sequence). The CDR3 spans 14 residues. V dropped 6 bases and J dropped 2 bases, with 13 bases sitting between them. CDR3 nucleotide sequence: TGTGCCAGTAGGTATGGGACACCCAACACTGAAGCTTTCTTT. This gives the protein CASRYGTPNTEAFF.

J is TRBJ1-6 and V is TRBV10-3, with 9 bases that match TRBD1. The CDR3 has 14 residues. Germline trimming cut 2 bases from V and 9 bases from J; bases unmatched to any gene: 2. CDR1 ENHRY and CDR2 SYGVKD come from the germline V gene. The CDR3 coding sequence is TGTGCCATCAGTGAGACAGGGGGCGTTTCACCCCTCCACTTT. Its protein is CAISETGGVSPLHF.

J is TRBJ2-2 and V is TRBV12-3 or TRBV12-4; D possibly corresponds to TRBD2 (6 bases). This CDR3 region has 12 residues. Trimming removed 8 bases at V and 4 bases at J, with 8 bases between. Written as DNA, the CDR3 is TGTGCCAGCCTGGGGGGCACCGGGGAGCTGTTTTTT. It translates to CASLGGTGELFF.